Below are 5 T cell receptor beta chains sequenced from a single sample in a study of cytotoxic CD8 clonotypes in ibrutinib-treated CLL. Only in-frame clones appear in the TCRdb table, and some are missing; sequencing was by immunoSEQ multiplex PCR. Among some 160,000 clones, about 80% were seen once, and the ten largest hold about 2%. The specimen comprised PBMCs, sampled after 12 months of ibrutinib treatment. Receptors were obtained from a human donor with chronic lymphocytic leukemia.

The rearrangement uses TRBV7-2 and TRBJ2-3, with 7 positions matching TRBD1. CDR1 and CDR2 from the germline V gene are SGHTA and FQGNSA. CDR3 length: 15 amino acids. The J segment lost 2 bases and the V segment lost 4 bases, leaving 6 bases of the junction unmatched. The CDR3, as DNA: TGTGCCAGCAGCTCACAGGGGACCTCCACAGATACGCAGTATTTT. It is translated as CASSSQGTSTDTQYF. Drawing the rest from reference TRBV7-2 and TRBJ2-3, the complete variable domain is GAGVSQSPSNKVTEKGKDVELRCDPISGHTALYWYRQSLGQGLEFLIYFQGNSAPDKSGLPSDRFSAERTGGSVSTLTIQRTQQEDSAVYLCASSSQGTSTDTQYFGPGTRLTVL.

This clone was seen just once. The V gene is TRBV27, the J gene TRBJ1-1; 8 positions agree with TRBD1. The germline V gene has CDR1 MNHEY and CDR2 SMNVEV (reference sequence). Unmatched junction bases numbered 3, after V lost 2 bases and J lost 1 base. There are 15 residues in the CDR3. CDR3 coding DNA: TGTGCCAGCAGTTTACAGGGGGCTGCGAACACTGAAGCTTTCTTT. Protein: CASSLQGAANTEAFF.

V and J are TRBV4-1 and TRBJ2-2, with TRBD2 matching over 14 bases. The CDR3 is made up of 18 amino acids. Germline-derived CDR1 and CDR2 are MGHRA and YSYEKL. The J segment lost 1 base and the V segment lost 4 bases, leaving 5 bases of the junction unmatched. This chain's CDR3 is CASSRGLAGVLNTGELFF. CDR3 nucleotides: TGCGCCAGCAGCCGGGGACTAGCGGGAGTATTGAACACCGGGGAGCTGTTTTTT.

CDR3 in amino acids: CASTLNQGAMGTEAFF. Here the CDR3 DNA reads TGTGCCAGCACTTTAAACCAGGGGGCGATGGGTACTGAAGCTTTCTTT. The chain has TRBV7-2 and TRBJ1-1, with TRBD1 matching 8 bases. Germline V gene lookup returns CDR1 SGHTA and CDR2 FQGNSA. This CDR3 has 16 amino acids. J was trimmed by 5 bases and V by 7 bases; bases with no gene match: 15.

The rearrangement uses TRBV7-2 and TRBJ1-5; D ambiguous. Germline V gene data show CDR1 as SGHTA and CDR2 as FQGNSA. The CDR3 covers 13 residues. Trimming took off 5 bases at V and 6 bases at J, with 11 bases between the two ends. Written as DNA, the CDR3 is TGTGCCAGCAGCCTAATAGCGTTTCAGCCCCAGCATTTT. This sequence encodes CASSLIAFQPQHF.